This T cell receptor beta chain was recovered during a study of blood T cells in healthy people across ages. This clonotype appeared once. A clone one base away is much larger, so this may be a read error. Combining a sample-barcoded 5' primer with a J-beta primer mix, a second PCR ran for roughly 7 to 12 cycles. TCRdb reprocessed the 5' RACE reads with MiXCR, giving one entry per CDR3 protein. The sample holds approximately 810,000 distinct CDR3 sequences, around 36% seen once. CDR1 is DFQATT, CDR2 SNEGSKA, per germline (reference sequence). Deletions cut 0 bases from V and 7 bases from J, with 16 bases between. CDR3 length equals 15 residues.

The V and J genes are TRBV20-1 and TRBJ2-1; D gene uncertain. Sequencing input: blood. The source of this sequence is a young man in good health. CDR3 bases: TGCAGTGCTAGAGACCTAGGGATTACGCCTAATGAGCAGTTCTTC. Its protein product is CSARDLGITPNEQFF.